This is a list of T cell receptor beta chains from one sample in a study of prognosis after radiotherapy for stage I lung cancer. TCRdb analysed the multiplex PCR reads with MiXCR anew, one entry per CDR3 protein. The data show more than 25,000 distinct CDR3 sequences, about 32% seen once. Sequences were derived from PBMCs, sampled before or after stereotactic body radiation therapy (not recorded which). The receptors were gathered from a donor older than 45 with non-small cell lung cancer. Both conserved end residues are part of each CDR3. The D gene is left open where the match is weak.

>TRBD2|TRBV7-8
CASSLARITSGHNTDTQYF
>-|TRBV29-1
CSAEGFQGNTIYF
>-|TRBV2
CASRDRLVVEKLSF
>TRBD2|TRBV4-1
CASSHVGRASYNEQFF
>-|TRBV4-1
CASSQGAADNYGYTF
>TRBD1|TRBV13
CASIGKGTGGEKLFF
>-|TRBV2
CASSEVPAEKLFF
>-|TRBV5-1
CASSLAMGASTEAFF
>TRBD1|TRBV6-5
CASSYSETGGQETQYF
>TRBD2|TRBV4-1
CASSQDRPKGTSGRVEQFF
>TRBD2|TRBV20-1
CSASSSGRAGELFF
>-|TRBV7-9
CASSPLDNIQYF
>-|TRBV6-1
CASSPLSGGGGGELFF
>TRBD1|TRBV3-1
CASTIRGDRVWGGYTF
>TRBD2|TRBV18
CASSPRGLAGSSSYNEQFF
>-|TRBV4-2
CASSQDGATNEKLFF
>-|TRBV3-1
CASSQEWWAQETQYF
>-|TRBV7-2
CASSLPSGRVRSGANVLTF
>-|TRBV28
CASNYRGMTYEQYF
>TRBD2|TRBV20-1
CSASITGLGTHTQYF
>TRBD1|TRBV5-4
CASSLEGGGETQYF
>TRBD1|TRBV20-1
CSAKTGTGGIYGYTF
>TRBD2|TRBV11-2
CASSRWTSGRRDTQYF
>-|TRBV20-1
CSARDPPTYEQYF
>-|TRBV20-1
CSARDPASSYNEQFF
>-|TRBV6-6
CASRMTATGELFF
>-|TRBV4-2
CASSQGRGGAREKLFF
>TRBD2|TRBV20-1
CSAREGGLAANTGELFF
>-|TRBV19
CASSIGTGTEAFF
>-|TRBV6-5
CASSSGSYNSPLHF
>-|TRBV2
CASSGQLEQPQHF
>-|TRBV4-1
CASSQFDGTEAFF
>TRBD2|TRBV7-7
CASSFRLAGETQYF
>-|TRBV12-3/TRBV12-4
CASSPGESRLDTQYF
>-|TRBV12-3/TRBV12-4
CASSSGGIYEQYF
>TRBD1|TRBV5-1
CASSLGWTGAAGRGTQYF
>-|TRBV29-1
CSVEDPDWRPGEQYF
>-|TRBV12-3/TRBV12-4
CASSPRPLSTDTQYF
>-|TRBV6-1
CASRPSGANVLTF
>-|TRBV28
CASRPVFGGTSYNEQFF